A selection of T cell receptor beta chains follows, all from one sample in a study of human T cells and chemical hapten exposure. MiXCR, run by TCRdb on the reads, gives a single entry per CDR3 protein. Of around 120,000 distinct CDR3 sequences listed, 8% to 9.5% are singletons. The sample was whole blood. Receptor source: a human donor in good health. Some clones in this sample may be carry-over from other donors' samples. Both conserved end residues are part of each CDR3. Expanded clones get a size class; other rows say once, few or many, or leave the size out.

TRBJ1-2 few TRBV29-1 CSVEWQGDNYGYTF
TRBJ2-4 few TRBV6-5 CASSYSQGTGQYF
TRBJ2-1 once TRBV20-1 CSARRLAGGYDEQFF
TRBJ2-7 few TRBV7-8 CASSLGGGLSSYEQYF
TRBJ1-2 many TRBV14 CASSQDHAGGYGYTF
TRBJ1-2 NA TRBV21-1 CASPWTGKIYGYTF
TRBJ2-7 NA TRBV12-5 CASGLLQTGGYEQYF
TRBJ2-3 few TRBV3-1 CASSQDKGLQRYTQYF
TRBJ1-2 NA TRBV6-1 CASRPGTDYGYTF
TRBJ1-1 NA TRBV27 CASSDRGLPEAFF
TRBJ1-2 many TRBV19 CASSIDEGVYGYTF
TRBJ2-1 few TRBV18 CASSPPSSYNEQFF
TRBJ1-2 few TRBV6-5 CASSYSTRTGDGYTF
TRBJ2-7 few TRBV18 CASSSTSSGMGLAGEQYF
TRBJ2-1 many TRBV4-3 CASSQDRSRSYNEQFF
TRBJ1-5 NA TRBV10-3 CAISPAGGSQPQHF
TRBJ2-5 NA TRBV13 CASSLAGGTQETQYF
TRBJ2-5 NA TRBV7-9 CASRAPGPKETQYF
TRBJ1-1 few TRBV6-5 CASSYAGTGRKTEAFF
TRBJ1-2 NA TRBV5-4 CASSQEWVGGETNYGYTF
TRBJ2-2 few TRBV10-3 CAITGQVSDTGELFF
TRBJ2-2 many TRBV21-1 CASSPPWVMYTGELFF
TRBJ1-5 many TRBV5-4 CASSLAGVSQPQHF
TRBJ2-5 NA TRBV20-1 CSARDRDGTQYF
TRBJ2-3 NA TRBV7-9 CASSLRLGSTDTQYF
TRBJ2-1 few TRBV5-1 CASSLNTGNNEQFF
TRBJ2-7 few TRBV27 CASRLLVAGNYEQYF
TRBJ2-5 many TRBV20-1 CSARDWADQETQYF
TRBJ2-5 many TRBV7-7 CASSPGQGDTQYF
TRBJ1-1 many TRBV20-1 CSARRGQGEAFF
TRBJ1-5 many TRBV20-1 CSATGTGNQPQHF
TRBJ1-1 many TRBV5-4 CASSSALSTEAFF
TRBJ2-3 NA TRBV5-1 CASTPFRTDTQYF
TRBJ2-7 NA TRBV10-3 CAISEDRRSGYEQYF
TRBJ2-4 many TRBV6-5 CASSSPIGTGANIQYF
TRBJ2-3 few TRBV9 CASSGGGSTDTQYF
TRBJ1-6 NA TRBV9 CASSPGTGANSPLHF
TRBJ2-7 many TRBV7-9 CASSSMSGGYEQYF
TRBJ1-2 NA TRBV7-8 CASSLTETANNYGYTF
TRBJ2-2 many TRBV12-3/TRBV12-4 CASSQTGGELRGELFF
TRBJ2-1 NA TRBV3-1 CASSAQGEQFF
TRBJ2-3 few TRBV9 CASSVETDTQYF